These 12 T cell receptor beta chains share one sample of origin, sequenced in a study of T cells expressing NK-cell markers. TCRdb reworked the 5' RACE reads into one entry per CDR3 protein, no DNA. The sample data list about 150,000 distinct CDR3 sequences. The sequenced sample was blood T cells: a sorted CD56 or NKG2C T cell subset, CD4+ or CD8+ T cells, or bulk PBMC T cells (not recorded which). These receptors came from a woman aged 45-65 years in good health.

The chain has TRBV7-6 and TRBJ2-2; absent DNA, TCRdb's TRBD2 call cannot be checked. The CDR3 contains 15 residues. Germline lookup yields CDR1 SGHVS and CDR2 FNYEAQ. CDR3 sequence reads: CASSTGGNWAGELFF.

The chain joins TRBV11-2 to TRBJ2-2; with no DNA, the TCRdb D assignment of TRBD2 cannot be verified. The CDR3 is 18 residues long. Germline CDR1 and CDR2: SGHAT and FQNNGV. CDR3 protein: CASSFKLAGVEGTGELFF. Supplemented by reference TRBV11-2 and TRBJ2-2, the full variable domain reads EAGVAQSPRYKIIEKRQSVAFWCNPISGHATLYWYQQILGQGPKLLIQFQNNGVVDDSQLPKDRFSAERLKGVDSTLKIQPAKLEDSAVYLCASSFKLAGVEGTGELFFGEGSRLTVL.

The chain employs TRBV24-1 and TRBJ1-4. This CDR3 has 13 residues. Germline V gene sequence: CDR1 KGHDR, CDR2 SFDVKD. The chain's CDR3 is CATSDPGNEKLFF.

The rearrangement joins TRBV27 to TRBJ2-6. Germline values: CDR1 MNHEY, CDR2 SMNVEV (reference sequence). The CDR3 consists of 15 residues. The CDR3 sequence: CASSYIPRGANVLTF.

This CDR3 is CASSQRTATYNEQFF. The chain carries TRBV4-2 and TRBJ2-1; TCRdb picks TRBD1, but there is no DNA to check that call. Germline V gene data show CDR1 as LGHNA and CDR2 as YNFKEQ. The CDR3 consists of 15 residues.

V gene TRBV10-3 combines with J gene TRBJ2-3; there is no DNA to check the TCRdb D call of TRBD2. The length of the CDR3 is 14 residues. Germline assignment: CDR1 ENHRY and CDR2 SYGVKD. CDR3: CAISESRAEDTQYF.

V is TRBV27 and J is TRBJ2-7; without DNA, the TCRdb call of TRBD1 cannot be checked. Per the germline V gene, CDR1 is MNHEY and CDR2 is SMNVEV (reference sequence). The CDR3 has 16 residues. This CDR3 reads CASSSPTYQGRYEQYF.

The gene calls are TRBV27 and TRBJ2-1. In germline, CDR1 is MNHEY, CDR2 SMNVEV (reference sequence). There are 12 residues in the CDR3. The CDR3: CASGTEYNEQFF.

This rearrangement joins TRBV27 to TRBJ1-1. The CDR3 loop spans 14 amino acids. CDR1 MNHEY and CDR2 SMNVEV come from the germline V gene (reference sequence). The CDR3 reads CASSLSRGGLKAFF.

The chain uses TRBV5-1 and TRBJ2-5; TCRdb's D gene call, TRBD2, goes unchecked for lack of DNA. Germline V gene sequence: CDR1 SGHRS, CDR2 YFSETQ. The CDR3 covers 16 residues. The CDR3 reads CASSLASGRHPETQYF. The whole variable domain, filled in from reference TRBV5-1 and TRBJ2-5, reads KAGVTQTPRYLIKTRGQQVTLSCSPISGHRSVSWYQQTPGQGLQFLFEYFSETQRNKGNFPGRFSGRQFSNSRSEMNVSTLELGDSALYLCASSLASGRHPETQYFGPGTRLLVL.

The chain links TRBV30 to TRBJ2-1; TCRdb proposes TRBD2, but this gene call is untestable without DNA. CDR3 length: 15 residues. In germline, CDR1 is GTSNPN, CDR2 SVGIG (reference sequence). CDR3: CAWESEGLSYNEQFF. The entire variable domain, with the rest obtained from reference TRBV30 and TRBJ2-1, is as follows: SQTIHQWPATLVQPVGSPLSLECTVEGTSNPNLYWYRQAAGRGLQLLFYSVGIGQISSEVPQNLSASRPQDRQFILSSKKLLLSDSGFYLCAWESEGLSYNEQFFGPGTRLTVL.

The rearrangement uses TRBV5-5 and TRBJ1-5. Germline values: CDR1 SGHKS, CDR2 YYEKEE (reference sequence). The CDR3 has 15 amino acids. The CDR3 spells CASSLVGEFGQPQHF.